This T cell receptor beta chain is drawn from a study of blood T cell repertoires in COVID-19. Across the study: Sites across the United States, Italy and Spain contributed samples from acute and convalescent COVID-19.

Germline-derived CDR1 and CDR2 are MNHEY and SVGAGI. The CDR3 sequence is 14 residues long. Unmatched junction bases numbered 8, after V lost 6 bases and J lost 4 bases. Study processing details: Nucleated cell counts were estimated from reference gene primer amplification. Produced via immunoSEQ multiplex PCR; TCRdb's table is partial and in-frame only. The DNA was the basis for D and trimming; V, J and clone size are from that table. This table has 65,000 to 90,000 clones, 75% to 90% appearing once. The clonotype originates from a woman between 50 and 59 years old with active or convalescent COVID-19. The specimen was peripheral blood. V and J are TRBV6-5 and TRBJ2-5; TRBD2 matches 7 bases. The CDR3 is CASRRGGTRETQYF. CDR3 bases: TGTGCCAGCAGGCGGGGAGGGACGAGAGAGACCCAGTACTTC.